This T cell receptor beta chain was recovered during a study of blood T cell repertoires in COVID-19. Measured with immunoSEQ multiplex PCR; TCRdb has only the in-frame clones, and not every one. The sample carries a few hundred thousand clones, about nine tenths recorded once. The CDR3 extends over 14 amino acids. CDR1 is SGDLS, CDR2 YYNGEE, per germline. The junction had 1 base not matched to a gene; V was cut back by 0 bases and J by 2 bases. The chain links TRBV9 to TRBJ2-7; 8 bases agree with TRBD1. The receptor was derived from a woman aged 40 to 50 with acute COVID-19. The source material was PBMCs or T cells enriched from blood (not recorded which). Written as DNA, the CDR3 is TGTGCCAGCAGCGTAGGGACAGGGACCTACGAGCAGTACTTC. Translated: CASSVGTGTYEQYF. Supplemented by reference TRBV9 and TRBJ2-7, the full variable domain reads DSGVTQTPKHLITATGQRVTLRCSPRSGDLSVYWYQQSLDQGLQFLIQYYNGEERAKGNILERFSAQQFPDLHSELNLSSLELGDSALYFCASSVGTGTYEQYFGPGTRLTVT.